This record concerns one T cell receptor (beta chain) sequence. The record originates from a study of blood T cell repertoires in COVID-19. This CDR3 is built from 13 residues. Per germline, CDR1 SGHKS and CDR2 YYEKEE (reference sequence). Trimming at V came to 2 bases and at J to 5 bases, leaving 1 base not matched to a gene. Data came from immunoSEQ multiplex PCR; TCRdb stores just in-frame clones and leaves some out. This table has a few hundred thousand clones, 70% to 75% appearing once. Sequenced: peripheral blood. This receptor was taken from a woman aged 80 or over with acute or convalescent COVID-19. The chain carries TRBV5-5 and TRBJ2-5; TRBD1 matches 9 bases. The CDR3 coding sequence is TGTGCCAGCAGCTTACAGGGGGCGGAGACCCAGTACTTC. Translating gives CASSLQGAETQYF.